This T cell receptor (beta chain) was recovered during a study of cytomegalovirus exposure and HLA in healthy donors. Study conclusions and caveats: Immune exposure data for these donors was limited to CMV serostatus. A few CMV-associated chains were confirmed in vitro to be specific for CMV antigens. Productive status was seen about 90% or about 30% of the time for most TCR beta V segments in an earlier analysis.

PCR was performed using 60 Vbeta and 13 Jbeta primers. Profiling relied on immunoSEQ multiplex PCR, and the TCRdb table lists in-frame clones only, not all of them. The repertoire has roughly 190,000 clones, about 69% of them found once; the top ten carry approximately 4.8%. For this clone: What it binds is not known.

The receptor's source is a man aged 25-45 years in good health and CMV-seropositive. The sequencing sample was made of PBMCs.

DNA of the CDR3: TGTGCCAGCAGCGTAGGCGGCTATGGCTACACCTTC. Its protein product is CASSVGGYGYTF. J is TRBJ1-2 and V is TRBV9; no reliable D call. V was trimmed by 0 bases and J by 4 bases, leaving 4 bases between them. The CDR3 has 12 residues. Germline V gives CDR1 SGDLS, CDR2 YYNGEE.